Following are 25 T cell receptor beta chains from one sample sequenced in a study of blood T cell repertoires in COVID-19. Produced via immunoSEQ multiplex PCR; TCRdb's table is partial and in-frame only. The sample contains approximately 64,000 clones, approximately 90% of which appear only once. Sequences were obtained from PBMCs or T cells enriched from blood (not recorded which). All receptors come from a woman in her forties who had recovered from COVID-19.

This chain links TRBV6-4 with TRBJ2-3; D remains unclear. CDR1 is MRHNA, CDR2 SNTAGT, per germline. The length of the CDR3 is 14 residues. The V end lost 7 bases, the J end lost 0 bases, and 11 bases lay between the germline ends. In DNA form, the CDR3 reads TGTGCCAGCAAGCAGGTTCCTAGCACAGATACGCAGTATTTT. Encoded protein: CASKQVPSTDTQYF.

The CDR3: CASSSGTGVNQPQHF. The CDR3 coding sequence is TGTGCCAGCAGCTCCGGGACAGGGGTGAATCAGCCCCAGCATTTT. The rearrangement uses TRBV27 and TRBJ1-5, with 10 bases identical to TRBD1. J lost 4 bases, V lost 6 bases, and 6 bases had no gene match. This CDR3 is 15 amino acids long. Germline loops: CDR1 MNHEY, CDR2 SMNVEV (reference sequence).

The chain recombines TRBV5-1 with TRBJ2-7; D not certain. The germline V gene has CDR1 SGHRS and CDR2 YFSETQ. V was trimmed by 4 bases and J by 3 bases, leaving 11 bases between them. This CDR3 has 13 residues. CDR3 in DNA: TGCGCCAGCAGCCTAACGGTGAACTACGAGCAGTACTTC. Its translation: CASSLTVNYEQYF. Variable domain in full (rest from reference TRBV5-1 and TRBJ2-7): KAGVTQTPRYLIKTRGQQVTLSCSPISGHRSVSWYQQTPGQGLQFLFEYFSETQRNKGNFPGRFSGRQFSNSRSEMNVSTLELGDSALYLCASSLTVNYEQYFGPGTRLTVT.

This clone was counted a single time. This sequence joins TRBV6-4 and TRBJ2-2, with a tentative D call TRBD1 (5 bases). The CDR3 runs to 15 residues. Looked up from germline, CDR1 is MRHNA and CDR2 is SNTAGT. Trimming left V 0 bases short and J 5 bases short, with 10 bases between. CDR3 amino acids: CASSDSSRGTGELFF. The DNA of the CDR3 is TGTGCCAGCAGTGACTCGTCAAGGGGAACCGGGGAGCTGTTTTTT.

The chain joins TRBV7-9 to TRBJ2-2; D is undetermined. V shed 4 bases and J shed 4 bases, with 16 bases lying between them. The CDR3 runs to 16 residues. Per the germline V gene, CDR1 is SEHNR and CDR2 is FQNEAQ (reference sequence). CDR3 sequence reads: CASSSLVVAGTGELFF. The CDR3 DNA reads as TGTGCCAGCAGCTCCCTGGTGGTAGCTGGCACCGGGGAGCTGTTTTTT.

This clone was seen once. This chain's CDR3 is CASSHVGRENTEAFF. DNA of the CDR3: TGCGCCAGCAGCCATGTTGGACGGGAGAACACTGAAGCTTTCTTT. The chain joins TRBV4-1 to TRBJ1-1; D uncertain. Germline lookup yields CDR1 MGHRA and CDR2 YSYEKL. Trimming left V 3 bases short and J 1 base short, with 12 bases between. The length of the CDR3 is 15 residues.

The CDR3 spells CASSQVHQGRGQGYTF. The CDR3 DNA follows: TGTGCCAGCAGCCAAGTTCATCAGGGCAGGGGGCAGGGCTACACCTTC. This chain links TRBV14 with TRBJ1-2, with 8 bases matching TRBD1. This CDR3 has 16 amino acids. Trimming removed 1 base from V and 8 bases from J; junction bases left unmatched: 12. CDR1 SGHDN and CDR2 FVKESK come from the germline V gene.

Only one count was recorded for this clone. The CDR3 sequence: CASRASGAGELFF. The CDR3 region has the DNA TGTGCCAGCAGGGCTAGCGGGGCCGGGGAGCTGTTTTTT. The chain employs TRBV28 and TRBJ2-2; the match to TRBD2 covers 9 bases. The CDR3 runs 13 residues. Trimming took 6 bases from V and 6 from J; bases not matched to a gene: 2. Germline V CDR1 and CDR2: MDHEN, SYDVKM.

The chain links TRBV11-2 to TRBJ2-2; perhaps TRBD1 as D (5 bases). The CDR3 covers 16 residues. Per the germline V gene, CDR1 is SGHAT and CDR2 is FQNNGV. V lost 1 base and J 4 bases, leaving 13 bases between the germline ends. The CDR3 DNA reads as TGTGCCAGCAGCTTAGTTTCAGGGCCCGGCACCGGGGAGCTGTTTTTT. It specifies CASSLVSGPGTGELFF.

The chain joins TRBV19 to TRBJ2-1; possibly TRBD2 for D (7 bases). CDR1 is LNHDA, CDR2 SQIVND, per germline (reference sequence). V lost 7 bases and J lost 6, with 19 bases in between. This CDR3 region has 15 residues. CDR3 bases: TGTGCCAGTAATGCTGTGGCGGGGGCCCCCAATGAGCAGTTCTTC. It is translated as CASNAVAGAPNEQFF.

The chain carries TRBV11-3 and TRBJ2-1; D is perhaps TRBD1 (6 bases). Trimming left V 0 bases short and J 6 bases short, with 9 bases between. The CDR3 runs to 14 residues. The V gene's germline CDR1 is SGHNT and CDR2 YENEEA. The CDR3 region is CASSLDLRGNEQFF. CDR3 sequence (DNA): TGTGCCAGCAGCTTAGATCTCAGGGGCAATGAGCAGTTCTTC.

The CDR3 sequence is CASSFGTGYYEQYF. CDR3 DNA sequence: TGTGCCAGCAGTTTTGGGACAGGGTACTACGAGCAGTACTTC. V is TRBV27 and J is TRBJ2-7; 9 bases map to TRBD1. The J segment lost 3 bases and the V segment lost 3 bases, leaving 3 bases of the junction unmatched. This CDR3 contains 14 residues. CDR1 MNHEY and CDR2 SMNVEV come from the germline V gene (reference sequence).

The chain has TRBV6-5 and TRBJ1-4, with 7 bases lining up with TRBD1. Trimming cost V 8 bases and J 8 bases; bases outside gene matches: 11. The CDR3 covers 14 residues. Per the germline V gene, CDR1 is MNHEY and CDR2 is SVGAGI. For the CDR3, the DNA is TGTGCCAGCGGATACCTCGGACAGGAAGAAAAACTGTTTTTT. Encoded protein: CASGYLGQEEKLFF.

The count of this clone is one. The rearrangement links TRBV6-5 to TRBJ1-5; 8 nucleotides line up with TRBD1. The CDR3 totals 15 residues. Germline CDR1 MNHEY, CDR2 SVGAGI. Trimming took 5 bases from V and 3 from J; bases not matched to a gene: 6. CDR3 coding DNA: TGTGCCAGCAGTACGACAGGGGCCTACAATCAGCCCCAGCATTTT. This encodes CASSTTGAYNQPQHF.

The V gene is TRBV5-4, the J gene TRBJ2-1; the match to TRBD2 covers 8 bases. The length of the CDR3 is 14 residues. After removal of 2 bases from V and 10 bases from J, the junction contained 8 bases not matched to a gene. In germline, CDR1 is SGHNT, CDR2 YYREEE (reference sequence). CDR3: CASSFSGGFREQFF. The CDR3 DNA follows: TGTGCCAGCAGCTTCAGCGGGGGATTTCGGGAGCAGTTCTTC.

This chain joins TRBV25-1 and TRBJ2-1; no clear D gene. The CDR3 totals 11 residues. Germline V gives CDR1 MGHDK, CDR2 SYGVNS. The germline V and J ends were trimmed by 4 bases and 7 bases, with 5 bases remaining between them. Here the CDR3 DNA reads TGTGCCAGCAGTGCGGGTAATGAGCAGTTCTTC. Protein: CASSAGNEQFF.

The rearrangement uses TRBV3-1 (or the pseudogene TRBV3-2) and TRBJ1-2; D uncertain. The CDR3 totals 15 residues. In germline, CDR1 is LGHDT, CDR2 YNNKEL (reference sequence). V gave up 0 bases and J gave up 1 base, with 9 bases separating them. The CDR3 nucleotides are TGTGCCAGCAGCCAAGAACCTCAGATTAACTATGGCTACACCTTC. As protein: CASSQEPQINYGYTF.

This clone was seen only a few times. This chain connects TRBV11-2 to TRBJ2-2; 8 nucleotides line up with TRBD2. Per the germline V gene, CDR1 is SGHAT and CDR2 is FQNNGV. This CDR3 is 15 amino acids long. Unmatched junction bases numbered 13, after V lost 11 bases and J lost 5 bases. The CDR3 is CACTPQRGRTGELFF. The CDR3 DNA is TGTGCCTGTACCCCTCAGCGGGGGCGAACCGGGGAGCTGTTTTTT.

This chain links TRBV7-2 with TRBJ2-1; a possible D gene is TRBD2 (6 bases). CDR3 length: 15 amino acids. The V end lost 5 bases, the J end lost 2 bases, and 13 bases lay between the germline ends. CDR1 and CDR2 (germline): SGHTA, FQGNSA. As DNA, the CDR3 is TGTGCCAGCAGCCTCCGGGGGTCCGCCTACAATGAGCAGTTCTTC. Protein: CASSLRGSAYNEQFF.

The count of this clone is one. This sequence joins TRBV3-1 (or the pseudogene TRBV3-2) and TRBJ1-6; D ambiguous. This CDR3 region has 14 residues. Germline lookup yields CDR1 LGHDT and CDR2 YNNKEL (reference sequence). Trimming took off 1 base at V and 13 bases at J, with 14 bases between the two ends. The CDR3 loop reads CASSQATATAPLHF. CDR3 DNA: TGTGCCAGCAGCCAAGCGACTGCAACGGCGCCCCTCCACTTT.

The rearrangement links TRBV4-1 to TRBJ2-7; D not resolved. This CDR3 is 15 amino acids long. From germline, CDR1 is MGHRA and CDR2 YSYEKL. The V end was cut by 0 bases, the J end by 4 bases, with 13 bases between. CDR3 protein: CASSQEVVPTYEQYF. Written as DNA, the CDR3 is TGCGCCAGCAGCCAAGAAGTAGTGCCCACTTACGAGCAGTACTTC.

CDR3 DNA sequence: TGTGCCAGCAGCTTTTTGGACAGGGCCGGAAACACCATATATTTT. Amino acid sequence: CASSFLDRAGNTIYF. The chain links TRBV7-9 to TRBJ1-3, with 8 bases lining up with TRBD1. Germline CDR1 and CDR2: SEHNR and FQNEAQ (reference sequence). The ends lost 3 bases at V and 4 bases at J; junction bases unmatched: 5. The CDR3 contains 15 residues.

The chain couples TRBV7-9 to TRBJ2-1, with D perhaps matching TRBD1 (6 bases). From germline, CDR1 is SEHNR and CDR2 FQNEAQ (reference sequence). The CDR3 covers 15 residues. The V gene lost 4 bases and the J gene lost 1 base, with 11 bases spanning the gap. In DNA form, the CDR3 reads TGTGCCAGCAGCTACACAGGGAAGTCCTACAATGAGCAGTTCTTC. It codes for CASSYTGKSYNEQFF.

The chain carries TRBV25-1 and TRBJ2-3, with D unclear. V was cut by 6 bases and J by 0 bases, with 10 bases left in between. Germline CDR1 and CDR2: MGHDK and SYGVNS. The CDR3 is made up of 14 amino acids. The DNA of the CDR3 is TGTGCCAGCAGCGCACGAACTAGCACAGATACGCAGTATTTT. This gives the protein CASSARTSTDTQYF. Full variable domain (rest looked up from reference TRBV25-1 and TRBJ2-3): EADIYQTPRYLVIGTGKKITLECSQTMGHDKMYWYQQDPGMELHLIHYSYGVNSTEKGDLSSESTVSRIRTEHFPLTLESARPSHTSQYLCASSARTSTDTQYFGPGTRLTVL.

The rearrangement joins TRBV18 to TRBJ1-2; D perhaps matches TRBD1 (5 bases). In germline, CDR1 is KGHSH, CDR2 LQKENI. The CDR3 runs to 14 residues. V gave up 3 bases and J gave up 0 bases, with 8 bases separating them. The CDR3, as DNA: TGTGCCAGCTCACCGGCAGGGACTAACTATGGCTACACCTTC. Its translation: CASSPAGTNYGYTF. Full variable domain (rest looked up from reference TRBV18 and TRBJ1-2): NAGVMQNPRHLVRRRGQEARLRCSPMKGHSHVYWYRQLPEEGLKFMVYLQKENIIDESGMPKERFSAEFPKEGPSILRIQQVVRGDSAAYFCASSPAGTNYGYTFGSGTRLTVV.